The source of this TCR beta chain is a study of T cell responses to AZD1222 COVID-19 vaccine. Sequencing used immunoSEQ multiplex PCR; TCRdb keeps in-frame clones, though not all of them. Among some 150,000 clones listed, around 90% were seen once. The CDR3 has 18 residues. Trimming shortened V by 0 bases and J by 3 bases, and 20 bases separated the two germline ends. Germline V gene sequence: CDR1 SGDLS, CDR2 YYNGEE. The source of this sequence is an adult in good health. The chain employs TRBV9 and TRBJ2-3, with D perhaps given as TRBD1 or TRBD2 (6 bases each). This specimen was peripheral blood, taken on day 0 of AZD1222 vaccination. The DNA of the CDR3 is TGTGCCAGCAGCGTAGAAGGGGGGACCGCCAGCGCGACAGATACGCAGTATTTT. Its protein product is CASSVEGGTASATDTQYF.